By proportion, the clone carrying this T cell receptor (beta chain) is hyperexpanded. This record comes from a study of PD-1 blockade in classical Hodgkin lymphoma. This sample's time point: cycle 4 day 1 (C4D1), after more than 5 weeks of nivolumab. Every patient experienced relapse after autologous stem cell transplantation, and brentuximab vedotin exposure varied. Using immunoSEQ multiplex PCR, the repertoire was profiled, and TCRdb retains in-frame clones only, with some absent. The sample carries thousands of clones, around nine tenths recorded once. Trimming took 1 base from V and 9 from J, leaving 13 bases between them. The germline V gene encodes CDR1 SEHNR and CDR2 FQNEAQ (reference sequence). The CDR3 is 13 residues long.

The receptor's source is a human donor with classical Hodgkin lymphoma. The chain joins TRBV7-9 to TRBJ2-7; D gene unclear. The source was peripheral blood mononuclear cells (PBMCs), collected before the fourth cycle of nivolumab. DNA for the CDR3: TGTGCCAGCAGCTTAGGCGGCCTCTGGGGGCAGTACGTC. Translated: CASSLGGLWGQYV.